This TCR beta chain was sequenced in a study of CD8 T cells in Susac syndrome. Comment on this clonotype: The antigen remains unidentified.

TEMRA cells underwent FACS enrichment and CD8+ and CD4+ T cells underwent negative isolation. Overall study results and limits: The TCR sequencing and HLA analysis in the study involved a relatively small number of individuals, as the study acknowledged.

RNA was extracted with the RNeasy kit, and a quantity of roughly 0.5 to 1 ug was reverse transcribed using random hexamers. TCRdb ran MiXCR on the immunoSEQ multiplex PCR reads and lists one entry per CDR3 protein. This sample has 200,000 or so distinct CDR3 sequences, with approximately 94% found just once. From germline, CDR1 is SQVTM and CDR2 ANQGSEA. This CDR3 comprises 12 residues. V lost 5 bases and J lost 2; bases outside the gene matches: 2. V usage is TRBV29-1 and J usage is TRBJ2-7, with TRBD1 identical over 8 bases. The TCR was taken from a human donor with multiple sclerosis. The sequenced sample was CD4+ T cells from PBMCs. The CDR3 reads CSVKTGAYEQYF. The CDR3 coding sequence is TGCAGCGTTAAGACAGGGGCCTACGAGCAGTACTTC.